Below, 18 T cell receptor beta chains from the same sample are listed, as sequenced in a study of blood T cell repertoires in COVID-19. TCRdb's copy holds only in-frame clones and misses some; the assay was immunoSEQ multiplex PCR. The table includes roughly 250,000 clones, 60% to 75% detected once. The sample consisted of peripheral blood. These receptor sequences come from a woman older than 75 with acute or convalescent COVID-19.

The rearrangement links TRBV2 to TRBJ2-1; 7 positions match TRBD2. V gave up 7 bases and J gave up 8 bases; unmatched junction bases: 14. The CDR3 runs 15 residues. Germline CDR1 is SNHLY and CDR2 is FYNNEI. In DNA, the CDR3 is TGTGCCAGCAAAGCCCTCGAGACTAGCTATGATGAGCAGTTCTTC. Its protein is CASKALETSYDEQFF.

The chain recombines TRBV2 with TRBJ2-3; 10 bases agree with TRBD2. Germline V gives CDR1 SNHLY, CDR2 FYNNEI. Trimming removed 8 bases from V and 6 bases from J; junction bases left unmatched: 8. CDR3 size: 14 residues. The chain's CDR3 is CASLARTSGDTQYF. Written as DNA, the CDR3 is TGTGCCAGCCTAGCCCGGACTAGCGGTGATACGCAGTATTTT.

The V and J genes are TRBV27 and TRBJ1-1; unclear D gene. The CDR3 contains 13 residues. Germline lookup yields CDR1 MNHEY and CDR2 SMNVEV (reference sequence). The V gene lost 5 bases and the J gene lost 9 bases, with 16 bases spanning the gap. This CDR3 is CASSPWTGLQAFF. The CDR3 DNA sequence: TGTGCCAGCAGTCCCTGGACTGGACTACAAGCTTTCTTT.

This clone was found a few times. The chain uses TRBV7-3 and TRBJ1-2; D perhaps matches TRBD1 (6 bases). V lost 2 bases and J lost 6, with 10 bases in between. Germline-derived CDR1 and CDR2 are SGHTA and FQGTGA. The CDR3 is made up of 13 amino acids. Here the CDR3 reads CASSLYPGDGYTF. The CDR3, as DNA: TGTGCCAGCAGCTTATACCCAGGGGATGGCTACACCTTC. The complete variable domain, with remaining parts taken from reference TRBV7-3 and TRBJ1-2, reads GAGVSQTPSNKVTEKGKYVELRCDPISGHTALYWYRQSLGQGPEFLIYFQGTGAADDSGLPNDRFFAVRPEGSVSTLKIQRTERGDSAVYLCASSLYPGDGYTFGSGTRLTVV.

This clone was seen a few times. The chain is built from TRBV5-1 and TRBJ2-7, with 9 bases lining up with TRBD1. The CDR3 is 16 amino acids. Germline values: CDR1 SGHRS, CDR2 YFSETQ. With 3 bases clipped from V and 2 bases from J, the junction kept 9 bases outside the gene matches. In DNA, the CDR3 is TGCGCCAGCAGCTCTTCCGTTGGACAGGGGACCTACGAGCAGTACTTC. Translating gives CASSSSVGQGTYEQYF.

The rearrangement uses TRBV10-3 and TRBJ2-3, with D tentatively TRBD2 (6 bases). CDR3 length equals 12 residues. In germline, CDR1 is ENHRY, CDR2 SYGVKD. Trimming took off 10 bases at V and 5 bases at J, with 13 bases between the two ends. CDR3 sequence (DNA): TGTGCCACGCGCAGGGAGGTAGATACGCAGTATTTT. This codes for CATRREVDTQYF.

The chain uses TRBV10-3 and TRBJ1-6, with 8 bases that match TRBD1. CDR3 size: 15 residues. Germline lookup yields CDR1 ENHRY and CDR2 SYGVKD. V lost 5 bases and J lost 7; bases outside the gene matches: 7. The CDR3: CAISQQGGGNSPLHF. Here the CDR3 DNA reads TGTGCCATCAGTCAACAGGGGGGAGGAAATTCACCCCTCCACTTT.

This clone occurred once. The chain employs TRBV6-1 and TRBJ1-5; D is possibly TRBD1 (5 bases). CDR3 length: 15 residues. Trimming removed 1 base from V and 3 bases from J, with 10 bases in between. Germline V gene lookup returns CDR1 MNHNS and CDR2 SASEGT. The CDR3 nucleotides read TGTGCCAGCAGTGAAGTTGCAGGGAACAATCAGCCCCAGCATTTT. Its translation is CASSEVAGNNQPQHF.

This chain uses TRBV6-1 with TRBJ1-4, with 7 bases matching TRBD1. J was trimmed by 0 bases and V by 4 bases; bases with no gene match: 11. Germline V gene data show CDR1 as MNHNS and CDR2 as SASEGT. This CDR3 spans 18 amino acids. The CDR3, as DNA: TGTGCCAGCAGTGCTCCTAGACAGGGAGTCGCAACTAATGAAAAACTGTTTTTT. Protein: CASSAPRQGVATNEKLFF.

This chain uses TRBV6-2 or TRBV6-3 with TRBJ2-3, with TRBD2 matching over 14 bases. The V gene end was trimmed by 5 bases and the J gene end by 5 bases; junction bases not matched to a gene: 6. Germline V gives CDR1 MNHEY, CDR2 SVGEGT. This CDR3 contains 16 residues. CDR3: CASSAAGLAGEDTQYF. In DNA form, the CDR3 reads TGTGCCAGCAGTGCGGCGGGACTAGCGGGGGAAGATACGCAGTATTTT.

This chain uses TRBV11-3 with TRBJ1-3; 8 bases agree with TRBD1. The CDR3 loop spans 16 amino acids. From germline, CDR1 is SGHNT and CDR2 YENEEA. The junction had 12 bases not matched to a gene; V was cut back by 5 bases and J by 6 bases. CDR3 coding DNA: TGTGCCAGCAGCCCGAGGACAGGGCTATTAAAAAACACCATATATTTT. It codes for CASSPRTGLLKNTIYF.

The chain carries TRBV4-1 and TRBJ2-2; weak D call: TRBD2 (5 bases). The CDR3 runs 15 residues. V was shortened by 4 bases and J by 2 bases, with 11 bases between the two germline ends. Germline CDR1 MGHRA, CDR2 YSYEKL. The CDR3, as DNA: TGCGCCAGCAGCCCTGGCGGGCCTAACACCGGGGAGCTGTTTTTT. The encoded protein is CASSPGGPNTGELFF.

The gene calls are TRBV6-5 and TRBJ2-7, with no clear D. The CDR3 covers 15 residues. In germline, CDR1 is MNHEY, CDR2 SVGAGI. Trimming removed 7 bases at V and 0 bases at J, with 16 bases between. As DNA, the CDR3 is TGTGCCAGCACCCCCCTAACAGTTAGCTCCTACGAGCAGTACTTC. Encoded protein: CASTPLTVSSYEQYF.

The chain combines TRBV25-1 with TRBJ2-5, with 11 bases aligning to TRBD2. The ends lost 1 base at V and 5 bases at J; junction bases unmatched: 6. The CDR3 is 16 residues long. The germline gives CDR1 MGHDK, CDR2 SYGVNS. This chain's CDR3 is CASSEFSGGARETQYF. For the CDR3, the DNA is TGTGCCAGCAGTGAATTTAGCGGGGGGGCTCGGGAGACCCAGTACTTC.

By its share, this clone is medium-sized (0.01 to 0.1%). The rearrangement uses TRBV9 and TRBJ2-7; 9 bases line up with TRBD1. J gave up 5 bases and V 4 bases, and 7 bases lay outside the gene matches. Germline values: CDR1 SGDLS, CDR2 YYNGEE. The CDR3 covers 14 residues. CDR3 in DNA: TGTGCCAGCAGCCCATCGGACAGGGGCCACGAGCAGTACTTC. Protein: CASSPSDRGHEQYF.

A word on this clone: Other nucleotide sequences in the sample specify the same CDR3. The chain links TRBV7-3 to TRBJ1-1; D unclear. Germline V gene lookup returns CDR1 SGHTA and CDR2 FQGTGA. This CDR3 contains 13 residues. V lost 3 bases and J lost 1, with 6 bases in between. This CDR3 is CASSLGANTEAFF. The CDR3 bases are TGTGCCAGCAGCTTGGGCGCGAACACTGAAGCTTTCTTT.

This clone has only one observation. This sample also contains other DNA sequences that code for the same CDR3. This chain links TRBV7-2 with TRBJ2-3; D might be TRBD2 (5 bases). The germline V gene has CDR1 SGHTA and CDR2 FQGNSA. The V end lost 1 base, the J end lost 3 bases, and 8 bases lay between the germline ends. The CDR3 covers 14 residues. The CDR3 nucleotides read TGTGCCAGCAGCTTAGGGACTGGTACAGATACGCAGTATTTT. This encodes CASSLGTGTDTQYF.

The chain is built from TRBV7-9 and TRBJ2-3; TRBD2 matches at 10 bases. This CDR3 is built from 18 residues. The J segment lost 4 bases and the V segment lost 5 bases, leaving 15 bases of the junction unmatched. The V gene's germline CDR1 is SEHNR and CDR2 FQNEAQ (reference sequence). CDR3 sequence reads: CASSRGSGRAREADTQYF. CDR3 coding DNA: TGTGCCAGCAGCCGAGGGAGCGGGAGGGCCAGAGAGGCAGATACGCAGTATTTT.